These T cell receptor beta chains were read from a single sample in a study of cytomegalovirus exposure and HLA in healthy donors. The repertoire was sequenced with immunoSEQ multiplex PCR; TCRdb's copy has only in-frame clones and lacks some. Counted here are about 56,000 clones, roughly 92% occurring once; the ten biggest clones make up 0.9% to 1.4%. The material sequenced was PBMCs. The receptors stem from a man aged 18 to 29 in good health and CMV-seronegative. The CDR3 runs from the conserved cysteine through the conserved F or W. The order of the fields is clone size, D gene, J gene, V gene, CDR3 protein, CDR3 DNA. D genes are given only for firm matches. Size tells how often a clone was seen (once, few, many) or the class of an expanded clone, and some rows leave it out.

-	-	TRBJ1-5	TRBV27	CASSSRGTVYSNQPQHF	TGTGCCAGCAGTTCGAGGGGGACGGTGTATAGCAATCAGCCCCAGCATTTT
-	TRBD1	TRBJ2-6	TRBV5-4	CASSSPRTGGLFGANVLTF	TGTGCCAGCAGCTCCCCGCGGACAGGGGGCTTATTTGGGGCCAACGTCCTGACTTTC
-	-	TRBJ1-1	TRBV6-5	CASRDSGTLNTEAFF	TGTGCCAGCAGGGATTCCGGGACACTGAACACTGAAGCTTTCTTT
-	-	TRBJ2-7	TRBV5-8	CASSPATVTYEQYF	TGTGCCAGCAGCCCCGCGACAGTTACCTACGAGCAGTACTTC
-	TRBD1	TRBJ2-5	TRBV7-6	CASSNWDRADQETQYF	TGTGCCAGCAGCAATTGGGACAGGGCTGACCAAGAGACCCAGTACTTC
-	TRBD1	TRBJ2-3	TRBV11-3	CASSQGVQGDTQYF	TGTGCCAGCAGCCAGGGGGTGCAGGGGGATACGCAGTATTTT
-	-	TRBJ2-5	TRBV7-2	CASSLGASSLPGETQYF	TGTGCCAGCAGCTTAGGAGCTAGCTCCCTACCCGGGGAGACCCAGTACTTC
-	-	TRBJ1-4	TRBV7-2	CASSLGPNEKLFF	TGTGCCAGCAGCCTTGGGCCTAATGAAAAACTGTTTTTT
-	-	TRBJ2-2	TRBV6-5	CASSLSGRELFF	TGTGCCAGCAGTCTATCTGGTAGGGAGCTGTTTTTT
-	-	TRBJ1-2	TRBV2	CASSRTVVIGNYGYTF	TGTGCCAGCAGTCGGACAGTTGTCATCGGTAACTATGGCTACACCTTC
-	-	TRBJ2-3	TRBV5-4	CASSLGYTDTQYF	TGTGCCAGCAGCTTGGGTTATACAGATACGCAGTATTTT
-	-	TRBJ2-7	TRBV18	CASSLQGSEQYF	TGTGCCAGCTCACTACAGGGTTCTGAGCAGTACTTC
-	-	TRBJ2-2	TRBV4-3	CASSPAFGRGSGELFF	TGCGCCAGCAGCCCTGCGTTCGGGAGAGGGTCCGGGGAGCTGTTTTTT
-	-	TRBJ2-7	TRBV7-9	CATSHSGNSYEQYF	TGTGCCACCAGTCATAGCGGTAACTCCTACGAGCAGTACTTC
-	TRBD2	TRBJ2-1	TRBV27	CASSPSGKKMGEQFF	TGTGCCAGCAGCCCGAGCGGGAAAAAAATGGGGGAGCAGTTCTTC
-	-	TRBJ2-5	TRBV13	CASSFFVYRDQETQYF	TGTGCCAGCAGCTTCTTTGTCTACAGGGACCAAGAGACCCAGTACTTC
-	-	TRBJ2-7	TRBV6-4	CASSPGVAETYEQYF	TGTGCCAGCAGCCCGGGGGTAGCGGAAACCTACGAGCAGTACTTC
-	-	TRBJ2-7	TRBV27	CASSLALASTYEQYF	TGTGCCAGCAGTTTGGCGCTAGCATCTACCTACGAGCAGTACTTC
-	-	TRBJ2-4	TRBV18	CASSPAVRDKNIQYF	TGTGCCAGCTCACCAGCAGTTCGGGACAAAAACATTCAGTACTTC
-	TRBD2	TRBJ2-1	TRBV6-4	CASSVGIAGGSYNEQFF	TGTGCCAGCAGTGTTGGAATAGCGGGAGGTTCCTACAATGAGCAGTTCTTC
-	TRBD2	TRBJ2-7	TRBV4-2	CASSQETGLADYEQYF	TGTGCCAGCAGCCAAGAAACGGGACTAGCGGACTACGAGCAGTACTTC
-	TRBD2	TRBJ2-3	TRBV7-9	CASSPAGGSSGTQYF	TGTGCCAGCAGCCCCGCTGGCGGGAGCTCAGGGACGCAGTATTTT
-	-	TRBJ1-2	TRBV11-2	CASSPRGYGYTF	TGTGCCAGCAGCCCCAGGGGCTATGGCTACACCTTC
-	-	TRBJ2-7	TRBV7-2	CASSLGSERRDF	TGTGCCAGCAGCTTAGGGTCAGAGAGACGGGACTTC
once	-	TRBJ2-3	TRBV2	CASSATSDTQYF	TGTGCCAGCAGTGCAACTAGTGATACGCAGTATTTT
-	TRBD1	TRBJ2-7	TRBV13	CASSSDRASYEQYF	TGTGCCAGCAGCTCGGACAGGGCCTCCTACGAGCAGTACTTC
-	TRBD1	TRBJ2-4	TRBV7-2	CASSLTGGATKNIQYF	TGTGCCAGCAGCTTAACAGGGGGCGCGACCAAAAACATTCAGTACTTC
-	-	TRBJ2-7	TRBV2	CASSTDPGNEQYF	TGTGCCAGCAGTACAGACCCGGGGAACGAGCAGTACTTC
-	-	TRBJ1-4	TRBV7-2	CASSLVRQTNEKLFF	TGTGCCAGCAGCTTAGTGCGACAGACGAATGAAAAACTGTTTTTT
-	TRBD2	TRBJ2-3	TRBV4-3	CASSPRRFLAGAQTDTQYF	TGCGCCAGCAGCCCCCGACGATTTCTAGCGGGTGCCCAGACAGATACGCAGTATTTT
-	-	TRBJ1-3	TRBV18	CASSPGLVQGSGNTIYF	TGTGCCAGCTCACCAGGGCTCGTTCAGGGCTCTGGAAACACCATATATTTT
-	-	TRBJ2-6	TRBV5-4	CASSAPWSGANVLTF	TGTGCCAGCAGCGCACCCTGGAGTGGGGCCAACGTCCTGACTTTC
-	TRBD2	TRBJ2-3	TRBV25-1	CASSGLAGEEVVDTQYF	TGTGCCAGCAGTGGCCTAGCGGGAGAAGAGGTGGTAGATACGCAGTATTTT
-	TRBD2	TRBJ2-7	TRBV6-5	CASIPAGSYEQYF	TGTGCCAGTATTCCAGCGGGATCCTACGAGCAGTACTTC
-	-	TRBJ2-7	TRBV10-3	CAISEWGGNSYEQYF	TGTGCCATCAGTGAGTGGGGCGGGAATAGCTACGAGCAGTACTTC
-	-	TRBJ2-2	TRBV6-5	CASSLAGENTGELFF	TGTGCCAGCAGTTTAGCAGGGGAAAACACCGGGGAGCTGTTTTTT
-	TRBD2	TRBJ2-1	TRBV4-1	CASSQETSLAGVYNEQFF	TGCGCCAGCAGCCAAGAGACCTCCCTAGCGGGAGTCTACAATGAGCAGTTCTTC
-	-	TRBJ1-5	TRBV7-9	CASSPGQSPYQPQHF	TGTGCCAGCAGCCCCGGTCAATCCCCCTATCAGCCCCAGCATTTT
-	-	TRBJ2-5	TRBV5-1	CASSFNTAQETQYF	TGCGCCAGCAGCTTTAACACAGCTCAAGAGACCCAGTACTTC
-	-	TRBJ1-2	TRBV28	CASSLGPGGYGYTF	TGTGCCAGCTCCCTGGGTCCGGGAGGCTATGGCTACACCTTC
-	TRBD2	TRBJ2-3	TRBV27	CARKLAGGPPEDTQYF	TGTGCCAGGAAACTAGCGGGAGGGCCCCCAGAAGATACGCAGTATTTT
-	TRBD2	TRBJ2-1	TRBV6-6	CASREARTSGYNEQFF	TGTGCCAGCAGGGAGGCTCGGACTAGCGGTTACAATGAGCAGTTCTTC
-	-	TRBJ1-5	TRBV19	CASSIGSGIQPQHF	TGTGCCAGTAGTATAGGATCAGGGATCCAGCCCCAGCATTTT
-	-	TRBJ1-1	TRBV19	CASSTLGGGTEAFF	TGTGCCAGTAGTACTCTCGGGGGGGGCACTGAAGCTTTCTTT
once	-	TRBJ1-2	TRBV29-1	CSVEAGRGYTF	TGCAGCGTTGAGGCGGGACGGGGCTACACCTTC
few	-	TRBJ2-3	TRBV7-2	CASSPILTSTDTQYF	TGTGCCAGCAGCCCGATCCTTACTAGCACAGATACGCAGTATTTT
-	-	TRBJ2-3	TRBV4-3	CASSQDIRDTQYF	TGCGCCAGCAGCCAAGATATCAGAGATACGCAGTATTTT
-	TRBD1	TRBJ1-5	TRBV28	CASSLTGGFQPQHF	TGTGCCAGCAGTTTAACAGGGGGTTTTCAGCCCCAGCATTTT
-	-	TRBJ2-3	TRBV4-3	CASSQERGMTDTQYF	TGCGCCAGCAGCCAAGAAAGGGGAATGACAGATACGCAGTATTTT